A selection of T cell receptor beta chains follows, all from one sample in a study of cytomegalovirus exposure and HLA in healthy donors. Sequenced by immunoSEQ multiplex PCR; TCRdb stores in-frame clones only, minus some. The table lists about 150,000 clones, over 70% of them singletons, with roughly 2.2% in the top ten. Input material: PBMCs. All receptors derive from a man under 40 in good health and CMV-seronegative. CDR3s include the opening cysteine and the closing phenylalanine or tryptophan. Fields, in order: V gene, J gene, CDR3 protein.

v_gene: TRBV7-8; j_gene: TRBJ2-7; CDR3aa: CASSPGWGKRGGVEQYF
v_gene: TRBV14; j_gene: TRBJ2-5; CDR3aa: CASSQAGIQETQYF
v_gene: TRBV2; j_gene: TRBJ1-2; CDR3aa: CAGTGATYTF
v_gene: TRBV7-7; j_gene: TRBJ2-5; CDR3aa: CASSLRDRGGETQYF
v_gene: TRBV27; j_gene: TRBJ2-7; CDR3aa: CASHLAGTGFHEQYF
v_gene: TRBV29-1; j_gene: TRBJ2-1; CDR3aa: CSVSLAGGPFEQFF
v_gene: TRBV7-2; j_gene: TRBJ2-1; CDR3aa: CASSLLQPLAGRMYNEQFF
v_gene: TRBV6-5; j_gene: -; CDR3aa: CARLPGTVTYEQYF
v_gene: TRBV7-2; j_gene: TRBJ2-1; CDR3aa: CASSFLRDRGNEQFF
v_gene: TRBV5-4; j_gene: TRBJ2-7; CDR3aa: CASSPTGTSGYEQYF
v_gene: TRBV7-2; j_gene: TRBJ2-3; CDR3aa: CASSLLVAGATDTQYF
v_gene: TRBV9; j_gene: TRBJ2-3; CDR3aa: CASSAEQGTQYF
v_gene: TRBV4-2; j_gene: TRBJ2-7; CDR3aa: CASSQDRGGKQYF
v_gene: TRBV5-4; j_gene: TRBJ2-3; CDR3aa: CASSLWGEGDTQYF
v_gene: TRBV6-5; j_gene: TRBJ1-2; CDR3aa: CASSAGDHYGYTF
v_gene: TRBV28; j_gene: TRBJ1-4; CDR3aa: CASRTGPGYEKLFF
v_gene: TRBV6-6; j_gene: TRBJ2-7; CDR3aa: CASSSSGGGRTYEQYF
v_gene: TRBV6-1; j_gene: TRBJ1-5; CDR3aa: CASSENGKEGF
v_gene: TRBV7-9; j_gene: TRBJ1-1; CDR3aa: CASSIDRANTEAFF
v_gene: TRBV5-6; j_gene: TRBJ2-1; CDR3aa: CASSLGGLAGDEQFF